This is a list of T cell receptor beta chains from one sample in a study of blood T cell repertoires in COVID-19. Produced via immunoSEQ multiplex PCR; TCRdb's table is partial and in-frame only. The repertoire holds some 300,000 clones, with around nine tenths as singletons. Sequencing used PBMCs or T cells enriched from blood (not recorded which). These receptors were obtained from a woman in her 40s who had recovered from COVID-19. CDR3s include the opening cysteine and the closing phenylalanine or tryptophan.

v_gene	j_gene	len	CDR3aa
TRBV7-9	TRBJ2-7	14	CASSSGTGSYEQYF
TRBV13	TRBJ2-1	15	CASSFPGQGMNEQFF
TRBV6-6	TRBJ2-7	14	CASSYEGQSYEQYF
TRBV27	TRBJ2-7	13	CASSLTGTYEQYF
TRBV7-9	TRBJ2-1	14	CASSLAGGYNEQFF
TRBV28	TRBJ1-5	12	CASTISGRPQHF
TRBV3-1/TRBV3-2	TRBJ1-4	16	CASSQDMGQGSEKLFF
TRBV19	TRBJ1-2	13	CASSINREDGYTF
TRBV9	TRBJ2-5	16	CASSPGVAGLQETQYF
TRBV5-8	TRBJ2-7	17	CASSLVGRGHFYYEQYF
TRBV7-9	TRBJ1-4	17	CASSLAGYRTEPEKLFF
TRBV2	TRBJ1-4	14	CASMRQGNNEKLFF
TRBV24-1	TRBJ2-2	13	CATQDSNTGELFF
TRBV25-1	TRBJ1-6	13	CASHPGGGSPLHF
TRBV11-3	TRBJ2-3	15	CASSLGGRGRDTQYF
TRBV29-1	TRBJ2-7	13	CSVDRGRGLEQYF
TRBV3-1/TRBV3-2	TRBJ2-1	17	CASSRYAAGERYNEQFF
TRBV21-1	TRBJ2-3	13	CASSPREADTQYF
TRBV30	TRBJ1-2	15	CAWSVGRQGNYGYTF
TRBV9	TRBJ2-3	18	CASSVALAGGPSTDTQYF
TRBV6-5	TRBJ2-7	15	CASSYERGAPYEQYF
TRBV29-1	TRBJ1-6	15	CSVAPPHRVNSPLHF
TRBV4-1	TRBJ2-1	15	CASSLQFGGYNEQFF
TRBV30	TRBJ1-2	14	CAWSVLGRGLGYTF
TRBV6-2/TRBV6-3	TRBJ2-7	14	CASSYASRYYEQYF
TRBV3-1/TRBV3-2	TRBJ2-5	17	CASSPPRGGAHGETQYF
TRBV10-3	TRBJ2-2	12	CAISLSGGELFF
TRBV24-1	TRBJ1-1	15	CATSDFGQGNTEAFF
TRBV3-1/TRBV3-2	TRBJ2-3	14	CASSFSGSTDTQYF
TRBV4-1	TRBJ1-6	16	CASSQEPGQDNSPLHF
TRBV11-2	TRBJ2-3	15	CASSFSGFSTDTQYF
TRBV6-4	TRBJ2-3	18	CASSDSPPGLHQSDTQYF
TRBV2	TRBJ2-7	15	CASSLPGTGTYEQYF
TRBV18	TRBJ1-5	14	CASSPSGLHQPQHF
TRBV11-2	TRBJ2-7	15	CASSRGTGGLYEQYF
TRBV9	TRBJ2-1	17	CASSVGPEGVSYNEQFF
TRBV28	TRBJ2-3	12	CASSLWPDTQYF
TRBV9	TRBJ1-1	15	CASSVGGQLNTEAFF
TRBV4-3	TRBJ2-1	16	CASSQDLASGKNEQFF
TRBV12-2	TRBJ2-5	16	CASRLAWNRREETQYF
TRBV7-9	TRBJ2-3	14	CASSLPVPTDTQYF
TRBV11-3	TRBJ1-1	15	CASSPGTEGSTEAFF
TRBV3-1/TRBV3-2	TRBJ2-1	16	CASSLAGTSGRVEQFF
TRBV5-5	TRBJ1-5	15	CASSLTGAYNQPQHF
TRBV29-1	TRBJ2-2	14	CSVEPRQNTGELFF
TRBV2	TRBJ2-3	15	CASSMDLVGTDTQYF
TRBV4-3	TRBJ2-7	14	CASSQGQGAYEQYF
TRBV9	TRBJ2-7	17	CASSVGVSAIINYEQYF
TRBV2	TRBJ2-5	13	CASSRGGEETQYF
TRBV6-5	TRBJ2-2	15	CATNRGMQSPGELFF
TRBV10-1	TRBJ2-5	13	CASSSGGFETQYF
TRBV23-1	TRBJ1-6	14	CANDSAGWTSPLHF